The present TCR beta chain was sequenced within a study of blood T cell repertoires in COVID-19. Study background: Sites in the United States, Italy and Spain provided acute and convalescent COVID-19 samples. PBMCs, B-cell-depleted T cells, or T cells provided the cDNA or gDNA that made up the material.

A note on this clone: Compared with germline, one end of the junction differs, possibly owing to a read error.

In the original processing: Reference gene primer amplification yielded estimated nucleated cell counts. Libraries were prepared by immunoSEQ multiplex PCR; TCRdb keeps only in-frame clonotypes and omits some of them. V, J and clone size are taken as reported in that table, and D and trimming were inferred from the DNA itself. The sample yields approximately 110,000 clones, around 86% seen once. This TCR derives from a man between 45 and 60 years old with acute or convalescent COVID-19. The sequenced sample consisted of peripheral blood.

The chain's CDR3 is CASSRPQGAIYERYF. The CDR3 region has the DNA TGTGCCAGTAGTAGACCACAGGGGGCGATCTACGAGCGGTACTTC. V gene TRBV19 combines with J gene TRBJ2-7, with TRBD1 matching over 9 bases. This CDR3 spans 15 amino acids. Germline V gene data show CDR1 as LNHDA and CDR2 as SQIVND (reference sequence).